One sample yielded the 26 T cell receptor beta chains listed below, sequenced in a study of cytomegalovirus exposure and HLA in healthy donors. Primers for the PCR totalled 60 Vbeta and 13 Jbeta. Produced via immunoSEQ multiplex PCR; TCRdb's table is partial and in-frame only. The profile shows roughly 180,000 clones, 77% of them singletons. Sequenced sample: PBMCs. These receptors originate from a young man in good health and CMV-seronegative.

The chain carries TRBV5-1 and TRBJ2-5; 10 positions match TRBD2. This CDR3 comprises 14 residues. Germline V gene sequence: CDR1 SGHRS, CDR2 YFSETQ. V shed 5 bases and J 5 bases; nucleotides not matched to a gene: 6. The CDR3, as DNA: TGCGCCAGCAGAAGCGGGGGGGCCTGGGAGACCCAGTACTTC. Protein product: CASRSGGAWETQYF. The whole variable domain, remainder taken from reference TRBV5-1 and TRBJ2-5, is KAGVTQTPRYLIKTRGQQVTLSCSPISGHRSVSWYQQTPGQGLQFLFEYFSETQRNKGNFPGRFSGRQFSNSRSEMNVSTLELGDSALYLCASRSGGAWETQYFGPGTRLLVL.

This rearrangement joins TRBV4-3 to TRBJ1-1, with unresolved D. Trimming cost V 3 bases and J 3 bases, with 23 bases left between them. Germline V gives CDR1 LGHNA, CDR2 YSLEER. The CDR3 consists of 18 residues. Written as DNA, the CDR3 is TGCGCCAGCAGCCAGGCTTCCAACGCCCCGGGGTGGTACACTGAAGCTTTCTTT. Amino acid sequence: CASSQASNAPGWYTEAFF.

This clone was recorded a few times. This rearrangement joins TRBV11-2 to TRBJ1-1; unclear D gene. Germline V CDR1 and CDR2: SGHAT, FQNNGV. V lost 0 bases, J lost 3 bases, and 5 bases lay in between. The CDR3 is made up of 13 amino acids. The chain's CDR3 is CASSLEEYTEAFF. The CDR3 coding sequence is TGTGCCAGCAGCTTAGAAGAGTACACTGAAGCTTTCTTT.

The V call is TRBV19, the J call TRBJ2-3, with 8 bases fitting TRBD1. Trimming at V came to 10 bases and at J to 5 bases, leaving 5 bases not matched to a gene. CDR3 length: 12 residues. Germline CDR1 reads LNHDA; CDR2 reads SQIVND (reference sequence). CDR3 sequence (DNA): TGTGCCATTTCCAGGGGGCAAGATACGCAGTATTTT. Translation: CAISRGQDTQYF.

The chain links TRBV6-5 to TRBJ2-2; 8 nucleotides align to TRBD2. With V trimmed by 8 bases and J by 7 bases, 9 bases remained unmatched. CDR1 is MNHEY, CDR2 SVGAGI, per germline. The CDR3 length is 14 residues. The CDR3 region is CASRPGGSVGELFF. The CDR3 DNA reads TGTGCCAGCCGTCCGGGAGGGTCGGTCGGGGAGCTGTTTTTT.

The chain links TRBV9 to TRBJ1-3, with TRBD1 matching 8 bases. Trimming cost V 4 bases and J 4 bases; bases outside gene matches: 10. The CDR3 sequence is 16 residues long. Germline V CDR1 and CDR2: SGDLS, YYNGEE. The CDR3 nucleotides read TGTGCCAGCAGCCGTTCCCCCGGGGACAGGGGAAACACCATATATTTT. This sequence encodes CASSRSPGDRGNTIYF.

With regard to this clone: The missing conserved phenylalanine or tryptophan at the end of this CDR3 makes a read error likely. As DNA, the CDR3 is TGTGCCTGTTATACAGGGTCCCTAAGCGGGGCCAACGTCCTGACTTCC. The encoded protein is CACYTGSLSGANVLTS. The rearrangement uses TRBV30 and TRBJ2-6; D is possibly TRBD1 (6 bases). Trimming cost V 6 bases and J 4 bases, with 19 bases left between them. CDR3 length: 16 amino acids. Germline assignment: CDR1 GTSNPN and CDR2 SVGIG (reference sequence).

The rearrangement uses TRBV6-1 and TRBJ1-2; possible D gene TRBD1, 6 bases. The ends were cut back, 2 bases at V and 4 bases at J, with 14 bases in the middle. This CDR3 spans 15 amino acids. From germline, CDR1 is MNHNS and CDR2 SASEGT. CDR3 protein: CASSERGGTLYGYTF. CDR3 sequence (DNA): TGTGCCAGCAGTGAAAGGGGGGGAACCCTCTATGGCTACACCTTC.

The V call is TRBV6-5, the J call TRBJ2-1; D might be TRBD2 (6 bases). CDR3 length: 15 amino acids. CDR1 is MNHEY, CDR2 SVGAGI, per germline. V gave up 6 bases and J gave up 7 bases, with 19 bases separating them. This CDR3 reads CASSPEEGFRNEQFF. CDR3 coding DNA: TGTGCCAGCAGCCCCGAGGAGGGGTTCAGGAATGAGCAGTTCTTC.

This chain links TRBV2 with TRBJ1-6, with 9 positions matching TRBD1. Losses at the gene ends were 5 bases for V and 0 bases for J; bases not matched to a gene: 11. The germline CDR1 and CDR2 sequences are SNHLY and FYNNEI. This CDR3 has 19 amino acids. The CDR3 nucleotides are TGTGCCAGCAGTCCCCCGGGACAGGGTTTCGGCTCCTATAATTCACCCCTCCACTTT. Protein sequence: CASSPPGQGFGSYNSPLHF.

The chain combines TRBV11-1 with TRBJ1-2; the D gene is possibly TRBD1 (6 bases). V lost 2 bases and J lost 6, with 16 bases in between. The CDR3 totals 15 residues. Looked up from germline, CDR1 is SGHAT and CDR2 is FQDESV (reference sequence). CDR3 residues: CASSLSSGGANGYTF. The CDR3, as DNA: TGTGCCAGCAGCTTAAGTTCGGGGGGCGCGAATGGCTACACCTTC.

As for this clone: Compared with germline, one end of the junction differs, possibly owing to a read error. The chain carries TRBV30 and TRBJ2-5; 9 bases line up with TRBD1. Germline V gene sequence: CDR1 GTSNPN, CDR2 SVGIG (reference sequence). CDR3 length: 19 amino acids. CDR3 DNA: TGTGCCTGGAGTTGGGTCTACGGGACAGGGAGTTACATGGCGAGAATGGGCGACTTC. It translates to CAWSWVYGTGSYMARMGDF.

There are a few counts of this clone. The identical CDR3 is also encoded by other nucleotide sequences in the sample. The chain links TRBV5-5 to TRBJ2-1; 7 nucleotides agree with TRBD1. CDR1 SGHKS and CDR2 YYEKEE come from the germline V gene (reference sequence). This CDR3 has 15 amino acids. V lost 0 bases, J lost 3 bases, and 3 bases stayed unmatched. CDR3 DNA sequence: TGTGCCAGCAGCTTGGATGGACAGGACTACAATGAGCAGTTCTTC. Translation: CASSLDGQDYNEQFF.

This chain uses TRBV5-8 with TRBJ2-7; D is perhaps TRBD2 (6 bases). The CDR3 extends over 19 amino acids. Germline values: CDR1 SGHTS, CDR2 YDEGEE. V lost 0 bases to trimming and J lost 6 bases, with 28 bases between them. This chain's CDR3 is CASSLAVRFSTRGLREQYF. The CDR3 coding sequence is TGTGCCAGCAGCTTGGCCGTTCGGTTCTCGACTAGAGGTCTTCGCGAGCAGTACTTC.

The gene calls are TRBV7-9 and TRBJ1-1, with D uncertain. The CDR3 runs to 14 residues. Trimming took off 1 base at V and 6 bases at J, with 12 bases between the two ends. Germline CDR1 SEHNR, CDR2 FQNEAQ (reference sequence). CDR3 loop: CASSLVSGVPEAFF. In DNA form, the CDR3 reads TGTGCCAGCAGCTTAGTCTCCGGGGTCCCTGAAGCTTTCTTT.

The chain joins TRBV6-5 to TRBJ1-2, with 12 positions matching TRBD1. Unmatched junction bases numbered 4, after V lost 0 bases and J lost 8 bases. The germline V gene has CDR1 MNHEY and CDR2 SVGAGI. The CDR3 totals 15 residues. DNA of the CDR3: TGTGCCAGCAGTTACTCCGGGACAGGGGGCCAGGGCTACACCTTC. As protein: CASSYSGTGGQGYTF.

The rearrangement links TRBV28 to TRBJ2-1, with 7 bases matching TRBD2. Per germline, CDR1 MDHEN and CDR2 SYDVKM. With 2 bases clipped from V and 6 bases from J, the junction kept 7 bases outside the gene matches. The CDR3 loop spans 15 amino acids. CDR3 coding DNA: TGTGCCAGCAGTTTAGGAGGGGCTAGCGGCAATGAGCAGTTCTTC. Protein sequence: CASSLGGASGNEQFF.

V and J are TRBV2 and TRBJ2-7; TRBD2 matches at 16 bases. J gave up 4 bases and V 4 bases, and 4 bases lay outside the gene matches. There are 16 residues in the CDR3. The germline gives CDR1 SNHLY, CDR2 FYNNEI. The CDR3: CASSGGLAGGRYEQYF. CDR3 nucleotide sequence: TGTGCCAGCAGTGGGGGACTAGCGGGGGGGAGATACGAGCAGTACTTC.

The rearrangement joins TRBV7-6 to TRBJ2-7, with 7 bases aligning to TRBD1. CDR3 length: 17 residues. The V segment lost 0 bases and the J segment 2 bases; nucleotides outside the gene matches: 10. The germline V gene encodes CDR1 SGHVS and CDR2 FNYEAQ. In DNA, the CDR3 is TGTGCCAGCAGCTTAGCCCGTCGATCGGGACAGACCTACGAGCAGTACTTC. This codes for CASSLARRSGQTYEQYF.

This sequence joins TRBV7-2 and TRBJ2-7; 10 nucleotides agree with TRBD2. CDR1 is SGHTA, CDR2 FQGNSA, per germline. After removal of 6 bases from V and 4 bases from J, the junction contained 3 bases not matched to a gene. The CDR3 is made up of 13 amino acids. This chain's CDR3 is CASRGLAMYEQYF. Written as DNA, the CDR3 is TGTGCCAGCAGGGGACTAGCGATGTACGAGCAGTACTTC.

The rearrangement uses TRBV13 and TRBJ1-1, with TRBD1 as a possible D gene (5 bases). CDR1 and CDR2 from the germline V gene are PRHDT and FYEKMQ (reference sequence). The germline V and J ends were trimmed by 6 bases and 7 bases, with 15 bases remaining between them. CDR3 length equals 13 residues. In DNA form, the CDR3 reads TGTGCCAGCAGTTCCGACAGCGCCCTTGAAGCTTTCTTT. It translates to CASSSDSALEAFF.

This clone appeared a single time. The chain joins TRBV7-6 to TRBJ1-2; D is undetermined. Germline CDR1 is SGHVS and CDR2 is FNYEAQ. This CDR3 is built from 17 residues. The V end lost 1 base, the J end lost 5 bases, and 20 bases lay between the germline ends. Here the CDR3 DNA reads TGTGCCAGCAGCTTAGGCCAGGTCCCCAACAAACTTTATGGCTACACCTTC. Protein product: CASSLGQVPNKLYGYTF.

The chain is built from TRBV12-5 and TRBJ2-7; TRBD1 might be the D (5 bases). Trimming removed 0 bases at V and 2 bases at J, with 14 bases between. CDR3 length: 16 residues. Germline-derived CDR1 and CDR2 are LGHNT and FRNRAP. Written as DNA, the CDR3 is TGTGCTAGTGGTTTGGTAGTAGGCAGGGAACCCTACGAGCAGTACTTC. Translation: CASGLVVGREPYEQYF.

In nucleotides, the CDR3 is TGTGCCAGCAGTTTACGACAGCTAGGCACAGATACGCAGTATTTT. Its protein product is CASSLRQLGTDTQYF. This rearrangement joins TRBV27 to TRBJ2-3, with D perhaps matching TRBD1 (5 bases). V lost 2 bases and J 1 base, leaving 10 bases between the germline ends. This CDR3 contains 15 residues. Germline values: CDR1 MNHEY, CDR2 SMNVEV (reference sequence).

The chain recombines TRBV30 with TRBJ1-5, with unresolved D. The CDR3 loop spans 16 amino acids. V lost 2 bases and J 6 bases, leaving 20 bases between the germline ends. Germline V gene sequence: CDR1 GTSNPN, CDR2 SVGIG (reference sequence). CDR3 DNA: TGTGCCTGGAGTCCAGGCGGATATTATAGCGGTCAGCCCCAGCATTTT. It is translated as CAWSPGGYYSGQPQHF. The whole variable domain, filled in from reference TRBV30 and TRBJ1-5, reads SQTIHQWPATLVQPVGSPLSLECTVEGTSNPNLYWYRQAAGRGLQLLFYSVGIGQISSEVPQNLSASRPQDRQFILSSKKLLLSDSGFYLCAWSPGGYYSGQPQHFGDGTRLSIL.

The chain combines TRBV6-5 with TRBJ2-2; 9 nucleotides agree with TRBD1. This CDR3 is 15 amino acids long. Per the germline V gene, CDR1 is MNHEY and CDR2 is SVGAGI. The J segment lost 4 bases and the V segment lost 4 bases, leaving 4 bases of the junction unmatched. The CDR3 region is CASSLGQGRTGELFF. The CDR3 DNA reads TGTGCCAGCAGTTTGGGACAGGGTCGCACCGGGGAGCTGTTTTTT.